Presented here are 29 T cell receptor beta chains from one specimen sequenced in a study of cytomegalovirus exposure and HLA in healthy donors. Use of 60 Vbeta and 13 Jbeta primers characterized the PCR. Data came from immunoSEQ multiplex PCR; TCRdb stores just in-frame clones and leaves some out. The top ten clones hold about a sixth of a sample with approximately 200,000 clones, about 74% of them seen once. The sequenced sample consisted of PBMCs. The receptors derive from a man between 35 and 55 years old in good health and CMV-seronegative.

The chain combines TRBV5-1 with TRBJ1-1, with D possibly matching TRBD1 (5 bases). Germline values: CDR1 SGHRS, CDR2 YFSETQ. The ends were cut back, 2 bases at V and 3 bases at J, with 11 bases in the middle. CDR3 length: 14 amino acids. This CDR3 is CASSFKGSDTEAFF. CDR3 DNA sequence: TGCGCCAGCAGCTTCAAGGGGTCGGACACTGAAGCTTTCTTT.

This chain links TRBV7-2 with TRBJ1-2, with 11 positions matching TRBD1. Germline CDR1 reads SGHTA; CDR2 reads FQGNSA. Trimming took 2 bases from V and 6 from J; bases not matched to a gene: 11. CDR3 size: 17 residues. Here the CDR3 reads CASSLKAAPGQGDGYTF. The CDR3 bases are TGTGCCAGCAGCTTAAAGGCGGCACCGGGACAGGGGGATGGCTACACCTTC. Complete variable domain (other parts from reference TRBV7-2 and TRBJ1-2): GAGVSQSPSNKVTEKGKDVELRCDPISGHTALYWYRQSLGQGLEFLIYFQGNSAPDKSGLPSDRFSAERTGGSVSTLTIQRTQQEDSAVYLCASSLKAAPGQGDGYTFGSGTRLTVV.

Points on this clone: The same CDR3 is also encoded by other DNA sequences in this sample. This chain links TRBV6-4 with TRBJ1-1; 9 bases are a match to TRBD1. This CDR3 is 14 amino acids long. Trimming removed 6 bases from V and 0 bases from J; junction bases left unmatched: 2. CDR1 is MRHNA, CDR2 SNTAGT, per germline. The CDR3: CASSRDRVNTEAFF. The CDR3 DNA follows: TGTGCCAGCAGCCGGGACAGGGTGAACACTGAAGCTTTCTTT.

There are a few counts of this clone. The V gene is TRBV12-5, the J gene TRBJ1-5; perhaps TRBD1 as D (5 bases). The CDR3 contains 12 residues. Germline lookup yields CDR1 LGHNT and CDR2 FRNRAP. V gave up 4 bases and J gave up 7 bases, with 8 bases separating them. CDR3 amino acids: CASGWGGQPQHF. CDR3 DNA: TGTGCTAGTGGTTGGGGGGGACAGCCCCAGCATTTT.

The table lists this clone with a count of one. The rearrangement links TRBV19 to TRBJ2-5, with TRBD2 matching over 9 bases. Per germline, CDR1 LNHDA and CDR2 SQIVND (reference sequence). Germline trimming cut 8 bases from V and 3 bases from J; bases unmatched to any gene: 10. This CDR3 region has 15 residues. The DNA for the CDR3 is TGTGCCAGTCAAGTGGCGGGAGGGGACAAAGAGACCCAGTACTTC. It codes for CASQVAGGDKETQYF.

The V gene is TRBV9, the J gene TRBJ2-3; 8 bases are shared with TRBD2. CDR1 SGDLS and CDR2 YYNGEE come from the germline V gene. The CDR3 totals 16 residues. J gave up 0 bases and V 0 bases, and 3 bases lay outside the gene matches. CDR3 region: CASSVAASGSTDTQYF. CDR3 nucleotides: TGTGCCAGCAGCGTAGCGGCTAGCGGGAGCACAGATACGCAGTATTTT.

CDR3 bases: TGTGCCAGCAGCCAAGATACAGGGCGGCAGCCCCAGCATTTT. This translates into CASSQDTGRQPQHF. The genes are TRBV4-2 and TRBJ1-5; the D gene is possibly TRBD1 (6 bases). Per germline, CDR1 LGHNA and CDR2 YNFKEQ. Trimming removed 0 bases from V and 7 bases from J, with 10 bases in between. There are 14 residues in the CDR3.

The V call is TRBV6-5, the J call TRBJ2-1, with D unclear. CDR3 length: 11 amino acids. V lost 6 bases, J lost 3 bases, and 3 bases lay in between. The germline gives CDR1 MNHEY, CDR2 SVGAGI. CDR3 sequence: CASSLYNEQFF. For the CDR3, the DNA is TGTGCCAGCAGCCTCTACAATGAGCAGTTCTTC.

The chain recombines TRBV4-2 with TRBJ2-2; tentatively, D is TRBD2 (5 bases). V shed 0 bases and J shed 5 bases, with 13 bases lying between them. The germline V gene has CDR1 LGHNA and CDR2 YNFKEQ. CDR3 length: 16 residues. DNA for the CDR3: TGTGCCAGCAGCCAAGACCCCGGAGGCCGAACCGGGGAGCTGTTTTTT. Amino acid sequence: CASSQDPGGRTGELFF.

This clone was recorded only once. The chain is built from TRBV5-1 and TRBJ2-7, with 7 bases that match TRBD1. The CDR3 sequence is 13 residues long. Per germline, CDR1 SGHRS and CDR2 YFSETQ. Unmatched junction bases numbered 4, after V lost 4 bases and J lost 3 bases. Written as DNA, the CDR3 is TGCGCCAGCAGCCGGACAGGCGACTACGAGCAGTACTTC. Translated, it gives CASSRTGDYEQYF.

The gene calls are TRBV5-5 and TRBJ1-4, with TRBD1 identical over 7 bases. CDR1 is SGHKS and CDR2 is YYEKEE in the germline V gene (reference sequence). This CDR3 contains 15 residues. After removal of 3 bases from V and 4 bases from J, the junction contained 6 bases not matched to a gene. The CDR3 here is CASSSNRGGNEKLFF. CDR3 DNA sequence: TGTGCCAGCAGCTCCAACAGGGGTGGTAATGAAAAACTGTTTTTT.

V usage is TRBV25-1 and J usage is TRBJ2-1, with TRBD1 matching over 10 bases. Germline V CDR1 and CDR2: MGHDK, SYGVNS. Unmatched junction bases numbered 4, after V lost 1 base and J lost 10 bases. This CDR3 has 14 residues. The CDR3 here is CASSESVTGGEQFF. In DNA form, the CDR3 reads TGTGCCAGCAGTGAATCGGTGACAGGGGGCGAGCAGTTCTTC.

The rearrangement links TRBV27 to TRBJ2-5, with 10 nucleotides matching TRBD2. The last part of the DNA fits TRBJ2-7 better; the J call may be wrong. Germline CDR1 reads MNHEY; CDR2 reads SMNVEV (reference sequence). The CDR3 length is 15 residues. The CDR3 DNA is TGTGCCAGCACCAGATGGGGGACTAGCGCCCACGAGCAGTACTTC. This translates into CASTRWGTSAHEQYF.

The chain employs TRBV2 and TRBJ1-2; D is undetermined. CDR1 is SNHLY and CDR2 is FYNNEI in the germline V gene. The CDR3 length is 12 residues. Trimming took off 3 bases at V and 4 bases at J, with 6 bases between the two ends. The CDR3 region has the DNA TGTGCCAGCAGTGAGGCCGCCTATGGCTACACCTTC. It is translated as CASSEAAYGYTF.

This clone was detected only a few times. The rearrangement uses TRBV2 and TRBJ2-7; 9 bases agree with TRBD1. Germline V gene data show CDR1 as SNHLY and CDR2 as FYNNEI. V was clipped by 4 bases and J by 5 bases; unmatched bases: 6. This CDR3 region has 14 residues. Here the CDR3 reads CASSGDRVVHEQYF. In DNA, the CDR3 is TGTGCCAGCAGTGGGGACAGGGTGGTACACGAGCAGTACTTC.

This rearrangement joins TRBV28 to TRBJ1-5, with D hard to call. V dropped 7 bases and J dropped 6 bases, with 19 bases sitting between them. The CDR3 has 15 amino acids. The V gene's germline CDR1 is MDHEN and CDR2 SYDVKM. CDR3 amino acids: CASNFPRNPTQPQHF. The CDR3 DNA is TGTGCCAGCAACTTCCCCAGGAACCCGACTCAGCCCCAGCATTTT. Combining the CDR3 with reference TRBV28 and TRBJ1-5 gives the whole variable domain DVKVTQSSRYLVKRTGEKVFLECVQDMDHENMFWYRQDPGLGLRLIYFSYDVKMKEKGDIPEGYSVSREKKERFSLILESASTNQTSMYLCASNFPRNPTQPQHFGDGTRLSIL.

This clone appeared once. The rearrangement uses TRBV9 and TRBJ1-5; 10 bases are shared with TRBD1. Losses at the gene ends were 6 bases for V and 0 bases for J; bases not matched to a gene: 3. Germline CDR1 is SGDLS and CDR2 is YYNGEE. The CDR3 is 15 residues long. The CDR3 DNA reads as TGTGCCAGCACCCGGACAGGGGGTAGCAATCAGCCCCAGCATTTT. Its translation: CASTRTGGSNQPQHF.

The table lists this clone with a count of one. The chain uses TRBV9 and TRBJ1-1, with 7 bases lining up with TRBD1. The CDR3 is 15 amino acids. The germline CDR1 and CDR2 sequences are SGDLS and YYNGEE. J gave up 0 bases and V 3 bases, and 5 bases lay outside the gene matches. The CDR3 spells CASSDLGQLNTEAFF. The CDR3 DNA reads TGTGCCAGCAGCGACCTGGGACAGTTGAACACTGAAGCTTTCTTT.

The V and J genes are TRBV19 and TRBJ2-1, with 12 bases lining up with TRBD2. J was trimmed by 4 bases and V by 1 base; bases with no gene match: 11. Germline values: CDR1 LNHDA, CDR2 SQIVND (reference sequence). The length of the CDR3 is 19 residues. The CDR3 here is CASSIGRTSGRPRYNEQFF. DNA for the CDR3: TGTGCCAGTAGTATAGGAAGAACTAGCGGGAGGCCCCGATACAATGAGCAGTTCTTC.

This sequence joins TRBV5-4 and TRBJ2-5, with TRBD2 matching 12 bases. The CDR3 consists of 15 residues. Germline V CDR1 and CDR2: SGHNT, YYREEE (reference sequence). V lost 3 bases and J lost 5; bases outside the gene matches: 5. DNA for the CDR3: TGTGCCAGCAGCTCACTAGCGGGGGGCGGGGAGACCCAGTACTTC. It is translated as CASSSLAGGGETQYF.

The rearrangement links TRBV4-3 to TRBJ2-3, with TRBD2 as a possible D gene (6 bases). Germline CDR1 reads LGHNA; CDR2 reads YSLEER. The V gene lost 0 bases and the J gene lost 3 bases, with 13 bases spanning the gap. The CDR3 length is 16 residues. The DNA for the CDR3 is TGCGCCAGCAGCCAAGATTCGGAGGGGCGGACAGATACGCAGTATTTT. Its translation is CASSQDSEGRTDTQYF.

This clone was counted between two and nine times. The V and J genes are TRBV27 and TRBJ1-5; D is unresolved. The CDR3 consists of 14 residues. Germline lookup yields CDR1 MNHEY and CDR2 SMNVEV (reference sequence). Deletions cut 2 bases from V and 6 bases from J, with 11 bases between. The chain's CDR3 is CASSLDWVSQPQHF. The CDR3 DNA follows: TGTGCCAGCAGTTTAGACTGGGTTAGTCAGCCCCAGCATTTT.

This chain uses TRBV25-1 with TRBJ2-5; 8 nucleotides agree with TRBD2. Unmatched junction bases numbered 9, after V lost 5 bases and J lost 1 base. The V gene's germline CDR1 is MGHDK and CDR2 SYGVNS. This CDR3 contains 16 residues. Written as DNA, the CDR3 is TGTGCCAGCAGTAGGCGGGGGGTATCGACCCAAGAGACCCAGTACTTC. As protein: CASSRRGVSTQETQYF.

This clone has just one count. This sequence joins TRBV12-5 and TRBJ1-6, with 7 bases identical to TRBD1. Unmatched junction bases numbered 1, after V lost 7 bases and J lost 7 bases. Germline V lookup: CDR1 LGHNT, CDR2 FRNRAP. This CDR3 has 12 residues. The DNA of the CDR3 is TGTGCTAGTGCAGGGGGAAATTCACCCCTCCACTTT. Translated: CASAGGNSPLHF.

In its sample, this clone was seen a few times. The chain is built from TRBV12-1 and TRBJ2-5; the table calls TRBD1, which could not be checked here. TRBV12-1 is noted as a pseudogene. This CDR3 spans 14 amino acids. CDR3 in amino acids: CASSSPQGGETQYF. The CDR3 coding sequence is TGTGCCAGCAGCTCCCCACAGGGGGGGGAGACCCAGTACTTC.

The chain employs TRBV28 and TRBJ2-2; 9 bases map to TRBD2. Germline V gene lookup returns CDR1 MDHEN and CDR2 SYDVKM. CDR3 length: 12 residues. After removal of 8 bases from V and 9 bases from J, the junction contained 4 bases not matched to a gene. The CDR3 bases are TGTGCCAGCCTAGCGGGACGCCGGGAGCTGTTTTTT. Protein product: CASLAGRRELFF.

This clone was recorded a few times. The chain combines TRBV5-5 with TRBJ1-5; 7 bases agree with TRBD1. CDR1 and CDR2 from the germline V gene are SGHKS and YYEKEE (reference sequence). Trimming took 0 bases from V and 10 from J; bases not matched to a gene: 7. The length of the CDR3 is 14 residues. CDR3 sequence reads: CASSLVAGGTPQHF. CDR3 in DNA: TGTGCCAGCAGCTTGGTGGCAGGGGGTACACCCCAGCATTTT.

The J gene is TRBJ2-1, the V gene TRBV19; 7 nucleotides line up with TRBD2. J gave up 4 bases and V 4 bases, and 19 bases lay outside the gene matches. The CDR3 spans 19 residues. Per the germline V gene, CDR1 is LNHDA and CDR2 is SQIVND (reference sequence). The CDR3 region is CASSSLFGGGILGYNEQFF. The DNA for the CDR3 is TGTGCCAGTAGTAGCCTTTTTGGGGGAGGGATTCTTGGGTACAATGAGCAGTTCTTC.

This chain links TRBV11-1 with TRBJ2-2; no definite D call. Germline V gives CDR1 SGHAT, CDR2 FQDESV (reference sequence). The CDR3 runs to 13 residues. V lost 0 bases and J lost 6, with 5 bases in between. CDR3 sequence reads: CASSLAAPGELFF. The CDR3 DNA sequence: TGTGCCAGCAGCTTAGCGGCCCCCGGGGAGCTGTTTTTT.